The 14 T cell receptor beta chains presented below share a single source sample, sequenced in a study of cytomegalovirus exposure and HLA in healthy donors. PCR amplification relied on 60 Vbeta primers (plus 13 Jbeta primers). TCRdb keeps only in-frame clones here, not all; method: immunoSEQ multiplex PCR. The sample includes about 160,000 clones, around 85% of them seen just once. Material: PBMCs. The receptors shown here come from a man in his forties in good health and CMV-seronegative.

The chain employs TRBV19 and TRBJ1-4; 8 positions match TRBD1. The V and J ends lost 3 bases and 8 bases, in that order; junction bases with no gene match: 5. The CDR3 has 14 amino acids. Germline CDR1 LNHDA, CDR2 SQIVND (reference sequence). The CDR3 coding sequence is TGTGCCAGTAGTATCGGACAGGGCGAAGAAAAACTGTTTTTT. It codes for CASSIGQGEEKLFF.

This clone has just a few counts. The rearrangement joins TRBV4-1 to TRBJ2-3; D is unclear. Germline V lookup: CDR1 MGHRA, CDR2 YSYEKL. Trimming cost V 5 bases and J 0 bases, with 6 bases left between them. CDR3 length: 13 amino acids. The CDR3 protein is CASSLTSTDTQYF. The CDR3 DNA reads TGCGCCAGCAGCTTAACTAGCACAGATACGCAGTATTTT.

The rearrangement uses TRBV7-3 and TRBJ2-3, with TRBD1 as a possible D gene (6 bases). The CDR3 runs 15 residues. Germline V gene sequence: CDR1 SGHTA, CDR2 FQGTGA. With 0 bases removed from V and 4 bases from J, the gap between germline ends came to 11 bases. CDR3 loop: CASSLTGGFADTQYF. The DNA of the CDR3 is TGTGCCAGCAGCTTAACAGGGGGATTTGCAGATACGCAGTATTTT.

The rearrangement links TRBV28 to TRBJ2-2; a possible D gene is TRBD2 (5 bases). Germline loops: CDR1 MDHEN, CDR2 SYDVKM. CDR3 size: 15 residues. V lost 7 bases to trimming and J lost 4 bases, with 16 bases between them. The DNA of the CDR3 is TGTGCCAGCACCTGGGCAGGAGGAGCCACCGGGGAGCTGTTTTTT. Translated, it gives CASTWAGGATGELFF.

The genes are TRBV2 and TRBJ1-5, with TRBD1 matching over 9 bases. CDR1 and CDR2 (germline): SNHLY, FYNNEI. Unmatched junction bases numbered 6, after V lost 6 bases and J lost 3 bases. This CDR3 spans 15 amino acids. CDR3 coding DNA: TGTGCCAGCAGCCCACAGGGGGCCTTCAATCAGCCCCAGCATTTT. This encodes CASSPQGAFNQPQHF. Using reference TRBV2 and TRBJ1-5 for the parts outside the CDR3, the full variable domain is EPEVTQTPSHQVTQMGQEVILRCVPISNHLYFYWYRQILGQKVEFLVSFYNNEISEKSEIFDDQFSVERPDGSNFTLKIRSTKLEDSAMYFCASSPQGAFNQPQHFGDGTRLSIL.

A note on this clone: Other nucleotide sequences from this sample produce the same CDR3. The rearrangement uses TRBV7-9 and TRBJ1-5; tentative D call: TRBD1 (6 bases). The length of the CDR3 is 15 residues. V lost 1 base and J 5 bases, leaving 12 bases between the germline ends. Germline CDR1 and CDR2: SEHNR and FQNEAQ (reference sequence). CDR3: CASSLGGAGDQPQHF. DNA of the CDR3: TGTGCCAGCAGCTTAGGAGGAGCAGGGGATCAGCCCCAGCATTTT.

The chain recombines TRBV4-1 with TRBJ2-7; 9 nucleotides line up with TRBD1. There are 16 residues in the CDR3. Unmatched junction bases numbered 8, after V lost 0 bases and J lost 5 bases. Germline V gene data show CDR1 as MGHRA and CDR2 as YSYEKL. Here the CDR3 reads CASSQDRGQGTNEQYF. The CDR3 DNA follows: TGCGCCAGCAGCCAAGACAGGGGACAGGGTACCAACGAGCAGTACTTC.

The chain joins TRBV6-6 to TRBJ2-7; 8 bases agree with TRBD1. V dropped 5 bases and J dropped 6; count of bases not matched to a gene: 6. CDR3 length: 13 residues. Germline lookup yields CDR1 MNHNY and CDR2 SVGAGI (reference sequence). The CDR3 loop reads CASSTGGLGEQYF. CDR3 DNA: TGTGCCAGCAGTACAGGGGGGCTGGGCGAGCAGTACTTC.

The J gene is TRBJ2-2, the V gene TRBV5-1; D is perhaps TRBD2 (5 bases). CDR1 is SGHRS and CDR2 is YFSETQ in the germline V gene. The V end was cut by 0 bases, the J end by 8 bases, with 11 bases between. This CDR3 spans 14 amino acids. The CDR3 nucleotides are TGCGCCAGCAGCTTGGATGGGAGTTGGGGGGAGCTGTTTTTT. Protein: CASSLDGSWGELFF.

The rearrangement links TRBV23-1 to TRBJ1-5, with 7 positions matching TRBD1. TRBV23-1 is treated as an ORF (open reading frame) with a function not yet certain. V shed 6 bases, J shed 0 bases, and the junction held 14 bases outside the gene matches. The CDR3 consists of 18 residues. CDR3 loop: CASSPRRGRVISNQPQHF. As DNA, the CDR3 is TGCGCCAGCAGCCCCCGGAGGGGGCGAGTAATTAGCAATCAGCCCCAGCATTTT.

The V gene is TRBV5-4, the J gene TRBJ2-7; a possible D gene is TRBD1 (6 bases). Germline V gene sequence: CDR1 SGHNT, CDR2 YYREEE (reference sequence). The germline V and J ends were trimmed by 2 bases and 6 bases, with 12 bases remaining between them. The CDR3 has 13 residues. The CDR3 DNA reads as TGTGCCAGCAGCTTCAGGGGACCTTCCGAGCAGTACTTC. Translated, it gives CASSFRGPSEQYF.

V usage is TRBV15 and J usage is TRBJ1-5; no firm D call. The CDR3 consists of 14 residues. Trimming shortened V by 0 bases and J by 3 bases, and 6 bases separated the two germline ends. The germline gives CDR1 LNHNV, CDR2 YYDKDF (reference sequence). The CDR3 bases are TGTGCCACCAGCAGAGATAACTCCAATCAGCCCCAGCATTTT. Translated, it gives CATSRDNSNQPQHF.

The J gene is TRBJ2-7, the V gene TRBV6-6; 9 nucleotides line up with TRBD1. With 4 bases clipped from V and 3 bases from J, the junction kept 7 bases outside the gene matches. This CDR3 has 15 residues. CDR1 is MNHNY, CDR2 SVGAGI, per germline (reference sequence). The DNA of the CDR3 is TGTGCCAGCAGTTTACCGGGACAGGGTAACTACGAGCAGTACTTC. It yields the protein CASSLPGQGNYEQYF.

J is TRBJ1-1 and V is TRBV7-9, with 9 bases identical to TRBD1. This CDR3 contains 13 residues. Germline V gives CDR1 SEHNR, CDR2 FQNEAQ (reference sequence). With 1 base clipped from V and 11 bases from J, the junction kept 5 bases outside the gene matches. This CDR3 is CASSLGWDRAAFF. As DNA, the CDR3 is TGTGCCAGCAGCTTAGGTTGGGACAGGGCGGCTTTCTTT.